This is a list of T cell receptor beta chains from one sample in a study of blood T cell repertoires in COVID-19. The table came from immunoSEQ multiplex PCR; TCRdb's copy has only in-frame clones and leaves some out. Of 80,000 to 100,000 clones in the sample, approximately 79% were seen once. The specimen sequenced was peripheral blood. These receptors originate from an older man with active or convalescent COVID-19. The CDR3 runs from the conserved cysteine through the conserved F or W. A D gene is named only where the DNA matches it firmly. Some rows have no size entry. The others give once, few or many, or a class for an expanded clone.

NA	TRBV3-1/TRBV3-2	NA	TRBJ2-2	CASSGLIEGELFF	TGTGCCAGCAGTGGGCTGATCGAGGGGGAGCTGTTTTTT
NA	TRBV11-1	NA	TRBJ2-5	CASTRARQETQYF	TGTGCCAGCACGCGGGCCCGCCAAGAGACCCAGTACTTC
NA	TRBV5-5	TRBD1	TRBJ1-1	CASSTRQGSPFF	TGTGCCAGCAGCACCCGACAGGGCAGTCCTTTCTTT
few	TRBV3-1/TRBV3-2	TRBD1	TRBJ1-1	CASSSSTGGTEAFF	TGTGCCAGCAGCTCTTCAACAGGGGGTACTGAAGCTTTCTTT
NA	TRBV10-3	NA	TRBJ1-3	CAISDPRYGGNTIYF	TGTGCCATCAGTGATCCGCGTTATGGTGGAAACACCATATATTTT
NA	TRBV4-1	NA	TRBJ1-2	CASSQARLRLNYGYTF	TGCGCCAGCAGCCAAGCTCGTCTCAGGTTAAACTATGGCTACACCTTC
NA	TRBV5-6	NA	TRBJ1-2	CASSSLEGFSYGYTF	TGTGCCAGCAGCTCGCTTGAGGGTTTTTCCTATGGCTACACCTTC
NA	TRBV10-3	NA	TRBJ1-1	CAISDKLLLNTEAFF	TGTGCCATCAGTGACAAACTACTTTTGAACACTGAAGCTTTCTTT
NA	TRBV6-1	NA	TRBJ1-1	CASRLGVRGNTEAFF	TGTGCCAGCAGACTAGGAGTCAGGGGAAACACTGAAGCTTTCTTT
NA	TRBV11-2	TRBD1	TRBJ2-1	CASSHGTGGNEQFF	TGTGCCAGCAGCCACGGGACAGGCGGCAATGAGCAGTTCTTC
NA	TRBV2	NA	TRBJ2-3	CASNAGRTDTQYF	TGTGCCAGCAATGCAGGTCGCACAGATACGCAGTATTTT
NA	TRBV28	NA	TRBJ1-5	CASYSSRGVQPQHF	TGTGCCAGCTACTCCTCGCGGGGGGTTCAGCCCCAGCATTTT
NA	TRBV6-1	TRBD2	TRBJ2-7	CASSEVVLAGGPDEQYF	TGTGCCAGCAGTGAGGTGGTTCTAGCGGGGGGGCCGGACGAGCAGTACTTC
NA	TRBV5-6	TRBD1	TRBJ1-2	CASSRLTGVGGYTF	TGTGCCAGCAGCCGATTAACAGGGGTCGGGGGCTACACCTTC
NA	TRBV29-1	TRBD1	TRBJ2-1	CSVEGTGVNYNEQFF	TGCAGCGTTGAAGGGACAGGGGTCAACTACAATGAGCAGTTCTTC
NA	TRBV29-1	TRBD1	TRBJ2-7	CSVGQGHYEQYF	TGCAGCGTGGGACAGGGCCACTACGAGCAGTACTTC
NA	TRBV18	TRBD2	TRBJ2-1	CASSPRRGGDGDGEQFF	TGTGCCAGCTCACCAAGGCGTGGGGGGGACGGCGATGGTGAGCAGTTCTTC
NA	TRBV19	NA	TRBJ1-1	CASNPAEAPVSTEAFF	TGTGCCAGTAACCCGGCCGAGGCGCCTGTCAGCACTGAAGCTTTCTTT
NA	TRBV7-2	NA	TRBJ2-2	CASSSLGATTGELFF	TGTGCCAGCAGCTCTCTCGGTGCTACTACCGGGGAGCTGTTTTTT
few	TRBV9	NA	TRBJ1-2	CASSVEQAPYGYTF	TGTGCCAGCAGCGTAGAACAGGCCCCCTATGGCTACACCTTC
NA	TRBV30	TRBD1	TRBJ1-4	CAWSRDRGNEKLFF	TGTGCCTGGAGTCGGGACAGGGGGAATGAAAAACTGTTTTTT
NA	TRBV5-4	TRBD1	TRBJ1-4	CASSFRAGGQGNEKLFF	TGTGCCAGCAGCTTCCGGGCCGGGGGACAGGGGAATGAAAAACTGTTTTTT
NA	TRBV5-1	NA	TRBJ2-1	CASSLVRQETYNEQFF	TGCGCCAGCAGCTTGGTGCGACAGGAGACCTACAATGAGCAGTTCTTC
NA	TRBV3-1/TRBV3-2	NA	TRBJ1-2	CASRVGARGFYGYTF	TGTGCCAGCAGAGTGGGGGCTAGGGGGTTCTATGGCTACACCTTC
once	TRBV5-1	TRBD2	TRBJ2-5	CASSLVLAGGEGKTQYF	TGCGCCAGCAGCTTGGTTCTAGCGGGGGGAGAAGGGAAGACCCAGTACTTC
NA	TRBV5-1	TRBD2	TRBJ2-3	CASSSGGPDTQYF	TGCGCCAGCAGTAGCGGGGGCCCAGATACGCAGTATTTT
NA	TRBV18	TRBD1	TRBJ1-3	CASSPRQGENSGNTIYF	TGTGCCAGCTCACCCCGACAGGGAGAGAACTCTGGAAACACCATATATTTT
NA	TRBV10-3	NA	TRBJ1-2	CATQVRGTNYGYTF	TGTGCCACTCAAGTCAGGGGTACTAACTATGGCTACACCTTC
NA	TRBV7-6	TRBD1	TRBJ2-2	CASSVGQGATTGELFF	TGTGCCAGCAGCGTGGGACAGGGGGCTACCACCGGGGAGCTGTTTTTT
NA	TRBV6-5	TRBD1	TRBJ2-1	CASSYSQGAYNEQFF	TGTGCCAGCAGTTACTCCCAGGGGGCCTACAATGAGCAGTTCTTC
once	TRBV6-2/TRBV6-3	NA	TRBJ1-2	CASSYGREPLGYTF	TGTGCCAGCAGTTACGGAAGGGAGCCCCTTGGCTACACCTTC
NA	TRBV18	NA	TRBJ1-1	CASSPSDTVNTEAFF	TGTGCCAGCTCACCTTCGGACACCGTGAACACTGAAGCTTTCTTT
NA	TRBV7-9	NA	TRBJ2-6	CASSLGRGDSGANVLTF	TGTGCCAGCAGCTTAGGCAGGGGAGACTCTGGGGCCAACGTCCTGACTTTC
NA	TRBV30	NA	TRBJ1-2	CAWSMGGPYGYTF	TGTGCCTGGAGCATGGGGGGTCCCTATGGCTACACCTTC
few	TRBV27	TRBD1	TRBJ2-2	CASSSSGTGRTGELFF	TGTGCCAGCAGTTCATCCGGGACAGGGAGAACCGGGGAGCTGTTTTTT
NA	TRBV4-2	TRBD2	TRBJ2-2	CASSQGTSTGELFF	TGTGCCAGCAGCCAAGGGACTAGTACCGGGGAGCTGTTTTTT
once	TRBV3-1/TRBV3-2	NA	TRBJ1-2	CASSQVPGRGYTF	TGTGCCAGCAGCCAAGTGCCAGGGCGAGGCTACACCTTC
once	TRBV18	NA	TRBJ2-3	CASSPPSQGITDTQYF	TGTGCCAGCTCACCACCGAGCCAGGGTATCACAGATACGCAGTATTTT
NA	TRBV10-1	NA	TRBJ2-6	CASSTGLSGANVLTF	TGCGCCAGCAGTACAGGGCTTTCTGGGGCCAACGTCCTGACTTTC
NA	TRBV19	NA	TRBJ2-3	CASSIGRLGPQYF	TGTGCCAGTAGTATAGGTCGGCTTGGGCCGCAGTATTTT
NA	TRBV29-1	NA	TRBJ1-1	CSAERGAGTEAFF	TGCAGCGCTGAACGGGGGGCAGGGACTGAAGCTTTCTTT
NA	TRBV5-6	TRBD1	TRBJ1-4	CASSRGGQGAGKLFF	TGTGCCAGCAGCCGTGGCGGACAGGGGGCAGGAAAACTGTTTTTT
NA	TRBV6-6	TRBD1	TRBJ2-7	CASSFGQGVEQYF	TGTGCCAGCAGTTTCGGACAGGGTGTCGAGCAGTACTTC
once	TRBV3-1/TRBV3-2	TRBD2	TRBJ2-1	CASSQDASGTYNEQFF	TGTGCCAGCAGCCAAGATGCTAGCGGGACCTACAATGAGCAGTTCTTC
few	TRBV29-1	NA	TRBJ1-5	CSVGKGVNQPQHF	TGCAGCGTTGGAAAGGGAGTCAATCAGCCCCAGCATTTT
NA	TRBV9	NA	TRBJ2-5	CASSLGIQKYQETQYF	TGTGCCAGCAGCCTCGGCATACAGAAGTACCAAGAGACCCAGTACTTC
NA	TRBV27	NA	TRBJ1-1	CASKGSGDYTEAFF	TGTGCCAGCAAAGGGTCTGGGGACTATACTGAAGCTTTCTTT